A selection of T cell receptor beta chains follows, all from one sample in a study of response to subunit inactivated influenza vaccine. TCRdb re-called the RT-PCR reads through MiXCR, storing one row per CDR3 protein. The sample carries 280,000 or so distinct CDR3 sequences, about a fifth recorded once. This specimen consisted of PBMCs from blood, obtained approximately 20 months after vaccination. These receptors came from a man in his fifties or sixties who received an inactivated influenza vaccine. The CDR3 runs from the conserved cysteine through the conserved F or W.

v_call: TRBV5-1
cdr3_aa: CASSPGGPGNIQYF

v_call: TRBV5-1
cdr3_aa: CASKETSFTGELFF

v_call: TRBV6-1
cdr3_aa: CASSEASGTGEKLFF

v_call: TRBV29-1
cdr3_aa: CSVEFLAGGADTQYF

v_call: TRBV19
cdr3_aa: CASTEGGSSTDTQYF

v_call: TRBV24-1
cdr3_aa: CATSDLRRSREKLFF

v_call: TRBV10-3
cdr3_aa: CAISESLGRSLRSNTEAFF

v_call: TRBV12-3/TRBV12-4
cdr3_aa: CASSGGGMLNSGELFF

v_call: TRBV29-1
cdr3_aa: CSASTGGNYGYTF

v_call: TRBV3-1
cdr3_aa: CASSQVGLSEQYF

v_call: TRBV5-5
cdr3_aa: CASSGGAGENQPQHF

v_call: TRBV30
cdr3_aa: CAWRDRGDNQPQHF

v_call: TRBV27
cdr3_aa: CASSLGYSETQYF

v_call: TRBV12-3/TRBV12-4
cdr3_aa: CASSFSQGSQPQHF

v_call: TRBV2
cdr3_aa: CARAGANVLTF

v_call: TRBV19
cdr3_aa: CASRPPGQGTGELFF

v_call: TRBV20-1
cdr3_aa: CSASSLAGNEQFF

v_call: TRBV4-1
cdr3_aa: CASSQSGGEGFYNEQFF

v_call: TRBV15
cdr3_aa: CATSRDRSGIRQPQHF

v_call: TRBV14
cdr3_aa: CASSQVRAPGNTIYF

v_call: TRBV5-6
cdr3_aa: CASSRGRENTIYF

v_call: TRBV5-1
cdr3_aa: CASSLTWDSYEQYF

v_call: TRBV4-2
cdr3_aa: CASSLTGIPSSYNEQFF

v_call: TRBV5-1
cdr3_aa: CASSSSSGANVLTF

v_call: TRBV7-3
cdr3_aa: CASSLSSATEAFF

v_call: TRBV7-2
cdr3_aa: CASSLAPGLNQPQHF

v_call: TRBV4-3
cdr3_aa: CASSQEGGTGELFF

v_call: TRBV10-3
cdr3_aa: CAISESPGGSSYNEQFF

v_call: TRBV10-3
cdr3_aa: CAISEGQGSYNEQFF

v_call: TRBV10-3
cdr3_aa: CAISESNRGRNTIYF

v_call: TRBV20-1
cdr3_aa: CSAGLGQWGYGYTF

v_call: TRBV28
cdr3_aa: CASSWTGEVLGVPEAFF

v_call: TRBV6-2/TRBV6-3
cdr3_aa: CASSSRLAGATDTQYF

v_call: TRBV7-9
cdr3_aa: CASSAGRGSNQPQHF

v_call: TRBV4-2
cdr3_aa: CASSQVEQGNTEAFF